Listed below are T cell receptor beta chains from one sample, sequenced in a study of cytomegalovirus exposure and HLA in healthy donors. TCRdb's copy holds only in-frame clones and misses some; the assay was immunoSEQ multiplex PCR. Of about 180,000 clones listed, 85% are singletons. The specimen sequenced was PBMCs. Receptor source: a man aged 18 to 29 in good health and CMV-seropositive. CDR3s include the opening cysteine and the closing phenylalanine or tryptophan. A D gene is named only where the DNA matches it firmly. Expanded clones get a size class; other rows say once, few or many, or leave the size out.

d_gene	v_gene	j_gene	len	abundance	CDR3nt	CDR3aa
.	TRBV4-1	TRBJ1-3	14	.	TGCGCCAGCAGAAGTTGGGGAGCCGGAAACACCATATATTTT	CASRSWGAGNTIYF
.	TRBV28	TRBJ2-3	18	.	TGTGCCAGCACCCGGGGAATAGCGAGACCTCCCGGCACAGATACGCAGTATTTT	CASTRGIARPPGTDTQYF
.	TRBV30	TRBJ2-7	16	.	TGTGCCTGGAGTGCATGGACAGCTCTGAATACCTACGAGCAGTACTTC	CAWSAWTALNTYEQYF
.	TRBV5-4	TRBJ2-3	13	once	TGTGCCAGCCGGAGGAAAGGGACAGATACGCAGTATTTT	CASRRKGTDTQYF
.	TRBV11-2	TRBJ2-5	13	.	TGTGCCAGCAGCTCCGGGGGCCAAGAGACCCAGTACTTC	CASSSGGQETQYF
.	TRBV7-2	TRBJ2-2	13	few	TGTGCCAGCACGACTGGAGACACCGGGGAGCTGTTTTTT	CASTTGDTGELFF
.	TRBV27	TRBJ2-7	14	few	TGTGCCAGCGGGACTTTAGGGGGCTGGTACGAGCAGTACTTC	CASGTLGGWYEQYF
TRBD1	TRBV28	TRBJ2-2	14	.	TGTGCCAGCAGACAGGGGGTTCGGGGCGGGGAGCTGTTTTTT	CASRQGVRGGELFF
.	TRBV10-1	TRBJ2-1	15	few	TGCGCCAGCAGTGCAGAGGGTAGCTCCTACAATGAGCAGTTCTTC	CASSAEGSSYNEQFF
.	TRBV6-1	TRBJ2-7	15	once	TGTGCCAGCAGCTCCTGGACAGTAAGCTCCTACGAGCAGTACTTC	CASSSWTVSSYEQYF
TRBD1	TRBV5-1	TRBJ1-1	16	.	TGCGCCAGCAGTCACGGACAGGGGGCTCTGGGCACTGAAGCTTTCTTT	CASSHGQGALGTEAFF
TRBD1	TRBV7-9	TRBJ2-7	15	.	TGTGCCAGCAGCCCACAGGGGGCGAGTCAGCACGAGCAGTACTTC	CASSPQGASQHEQYF
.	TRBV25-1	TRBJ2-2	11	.	TGTGCCAGCCTAGCCCACGGGGAGCTGTTTTTT	CASLAHGELFF
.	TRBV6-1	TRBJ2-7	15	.	TGTGCCAGCAGTAAAGACAGCTCGAGCTCCTACGAGCAGTACTTC	CASSKDSSSSYEQYF
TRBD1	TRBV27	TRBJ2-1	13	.	TGTGCCAGCAGTTGGGACAGGGTAAATGAGCAGTTCTTC	CASSWDRVNEQFF
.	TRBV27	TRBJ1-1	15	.	TGTGCCAGCAGTCCATCGAGGGTTTTGAACACTGAAGCTTTCTTT	CASSPSRVLNTEAFF
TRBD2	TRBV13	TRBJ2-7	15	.	TGTGCCAGCAGCTTCTGGGGTAGCGGGGGAGACGAGCAGTACTTC	CASSFWGSGGDEQYF
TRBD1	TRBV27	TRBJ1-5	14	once	TGTGCCAGCAGTGAACAGGGGGTCAATCAGCCCCAGCATTTT	CASSEQGVNQPQHF
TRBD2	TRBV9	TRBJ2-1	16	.	TGTGCCAGCAGCTCAAGGGGACTAGCGGGGTTGGATGAGCAGTTCTTC	CASSSRGLAGLDEQFF
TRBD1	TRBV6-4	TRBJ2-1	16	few	TGTGCCAGCAGTGACGAGCCCGGGACAGGGGGGAATGAGCAGTTCTTC	CASSDEPGTGGNEQFF
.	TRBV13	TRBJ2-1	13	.	TGTGCCAGCAGCTCGACGAAGGAGAATGAGCAGTTCTTC	CASSSTKENEQFF
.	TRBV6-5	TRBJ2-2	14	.	TGTGCCAGCAGTTACAGAAGAGGCGACGGGGAGCTGTTTTTT	CASSYRRGDGELFF
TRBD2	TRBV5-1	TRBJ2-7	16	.	TGCGCCAGCAGGGCGGGACTAGCGGGGCACTCCTACGAGCAGTACTTC	CASRAGLAGHSYEQYF
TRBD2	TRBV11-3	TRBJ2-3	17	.	TGTGCCAGCAGCACGCCACTTGGGACTAGCAGCACAGATACGCAGTATTTT	CASSTPLGTSSTDTQYF
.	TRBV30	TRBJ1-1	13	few	TGTGCCTGGAGTGTAGGGGGTTACACTGAAGCTTTCTTT	CAWSVGGYTEAFF
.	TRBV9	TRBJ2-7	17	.	TGTGCCAGCAGCGTAGGCTATGACGGGACACCTAAGGACGAGCAGTACTTC	CASSVGYDGTPKDEQYF
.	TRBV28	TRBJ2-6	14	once	TGTGCCAGCAGTTCTGACGGCCCGCCTAGAGTCCTGACTTTC	CASSSDGPPRVLTF
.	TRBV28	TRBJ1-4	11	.	TGTGCCAGCAGCCGTAATGAAAAACTGTTTTTT	CASSRNEKLFF